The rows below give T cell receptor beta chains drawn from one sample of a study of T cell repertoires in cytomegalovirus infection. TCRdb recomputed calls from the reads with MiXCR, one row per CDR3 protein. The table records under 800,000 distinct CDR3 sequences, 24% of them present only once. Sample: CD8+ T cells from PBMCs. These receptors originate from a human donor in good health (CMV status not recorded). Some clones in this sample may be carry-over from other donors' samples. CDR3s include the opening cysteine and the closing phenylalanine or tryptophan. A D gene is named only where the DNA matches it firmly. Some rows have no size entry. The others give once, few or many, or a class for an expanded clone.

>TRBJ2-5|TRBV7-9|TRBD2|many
TGTGCCAGCAGCAGAGGACTAGCAGGAGAGACCCAGTACTTC
CASSRGLAGETQYF
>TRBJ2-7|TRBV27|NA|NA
TGTGCCAGCAGTTTCCGGCCTCAGGGGTACGAGCAGTACTTC
CASSFRPQGYEQYF
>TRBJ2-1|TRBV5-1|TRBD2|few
TGCGCCAGCAGCTTGCTGCTAGCGGGAGATCCTGCCAGGCGGAATGAGCAGTTCTTC
CASSLLLAGDPARRNEQFF
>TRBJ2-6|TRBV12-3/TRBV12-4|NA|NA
TGTGCCAGCAGACCCGAGGGGGTCTCTGGGGCCAACGTCCTGACTTTC
CASRPEGVSGANVLTF
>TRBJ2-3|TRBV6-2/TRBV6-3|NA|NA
TGTGCCAGCAGCCCGCCTTGGGGGAGGACAGATACGCAGTATTTT
CASSPPWGRTDTQYF
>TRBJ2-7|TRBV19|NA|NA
TGTGCCAGTAGTATAGTCCTGGACAGTGCGTTTGGGCAGTACTTC
CASSIVLDSAFGQYF
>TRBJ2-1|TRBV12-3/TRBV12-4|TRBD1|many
TGTGCCAGCACCTCTGTGGGACAGGGGAGACAGTTCTTC
CASTSVGQGRQFF
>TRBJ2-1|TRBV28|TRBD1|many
TGTGCCAGCAGTTTAAGGACAGGGGGAGAGAATGAGCAGTTCTTC
CASSLRTGGENEQFF
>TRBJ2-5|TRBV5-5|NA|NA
TGTGCCAGCAGCTCCGGGTCCCGGCAGGAGACCCAGTACTTC
CASSSGSRQETQYF
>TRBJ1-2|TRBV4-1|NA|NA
TGCGCCAGCAGCCAATTAGGCCAGGTCTCTGGCTACACCTTC
CASSQLGQVSGYTF
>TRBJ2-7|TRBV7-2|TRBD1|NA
TGTGCCAGCAGCCAGGGGGCCTTCTACGAGCAGTACTTC
CASSQGAFYEQYF
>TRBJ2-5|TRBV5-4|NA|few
TGTGCCAGCAGCTTGGAAATGTCAGGAGAGACCCAGTACTTC
CASSLEMSGETQYF
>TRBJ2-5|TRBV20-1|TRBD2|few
TGCAGTGCTAGAGAATTCTCTGCGGGGGGAGTAGAGACCCAGTACTTC
CSAREFSAGGVETQYF
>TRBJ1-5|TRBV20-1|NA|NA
TGCAGTGCCGTAGTCGAGGGGGAGACCCAGCATTTT
CSAVVEGETQHF
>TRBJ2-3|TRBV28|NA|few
TGTGCCAGCAGCTTGAACCGGGACACCTACACAGATACGCAGTATTTT
CASSLNRDTYTDTQYF
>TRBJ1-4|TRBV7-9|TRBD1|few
TGTGCCAGCAGCTTAGTCAGGGGGCCGGCTAATGAAAAACTGTTTTTT
CASSLVRGPANEKLFF
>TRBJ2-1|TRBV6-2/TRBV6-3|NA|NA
TGTGCCAGCAGTTACCCCCATTTTGTGGAGGGGGCCGGTGAGCAGTTCTTC
CASSYPHFVEGAGEQFF
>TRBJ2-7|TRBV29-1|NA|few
TGCAGCGTTGAAGAGGCGGACATTCGCAAGTCTGCCTACGAGCAGTACTTC
CSVEEADIRKSAYEQYF
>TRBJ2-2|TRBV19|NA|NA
TGTGCCAGTAGTACGTACAGGGAGGGCACCGGGGAGCTGTTTTTT
CASSTYREGTGELFF
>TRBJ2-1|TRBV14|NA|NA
TGTGCCAGCAGCCGGGTTTTGCGGGGGCCCTACAATGAGCAGTTCTTC
CASSRVLRGPYNEQFF
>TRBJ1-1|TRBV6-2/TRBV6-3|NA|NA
TGTGCCAGCAGAGGGGATATGAACACTGAAGCTTTCTTT
CASRGDMNTEAFF
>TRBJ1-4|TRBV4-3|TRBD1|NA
TGCGCCAGCAGCCAAGCACAGGGGGAAGGCCATCTGTTTTTT
CASSQAQGEGHLFF
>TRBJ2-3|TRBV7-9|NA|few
TGTGCCAGCACCTTCCCTGGGGATACGCAGTATTTT
CASTFPGDTQYF
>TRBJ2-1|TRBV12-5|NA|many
TGTGCTAGTGGTTATTCCAATGAGCAGTTCTTC
CASGYSNEQFF
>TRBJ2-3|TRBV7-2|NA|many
TGTGCCAGCAGCTTACGGGACACAGACACAGATACGCAGTATTTT
CASSLRDTDTDTQYF
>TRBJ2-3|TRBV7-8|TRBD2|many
TGTGCCAGCACCTTACCCGGACTAGCGGGGGGGCAAACAGATACGCAGTATTTT
CASTLPGLAGGQTDTQYF
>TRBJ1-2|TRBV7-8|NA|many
TGTGCCAGCAGCTTAGGTACCGGGACCGTCTATGGCTACACCTTC
CASSLGTGTVYGYTF
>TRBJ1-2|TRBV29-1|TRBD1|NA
TGCAGCGTTGAACTCTTCCACCGTGACAGGGGTCACTATGGCTACACCTTC
CSVELFHRDRGHYGYTF
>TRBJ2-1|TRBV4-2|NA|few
TGTGCCAGCAGCCAAGATCAGAATAGCGGTAACTACAATGAGCAGTTCTTC
CASSQDQNSGNYNEQFF
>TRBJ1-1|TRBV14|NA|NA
TGTGCCAGCAGCCAAGGAGGCCGGAGGACTGAAGCTTTCTTT
CASSQGGRRTEAFF
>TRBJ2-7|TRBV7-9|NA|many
TGTGCCAGCAGCTTCGACGGTAACTCCTACGAGCAGTACTTC
CASSFDGNSYEQYF
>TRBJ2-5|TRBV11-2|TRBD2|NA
TGTGCCAGCAGCTATCGGGGGGACCAAGAGACCCAGTACTTC
CASSYRGDQETQYF
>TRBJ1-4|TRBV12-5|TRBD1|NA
TGTGCTAGTGGTTTGTCCCGGACAGGGCGGTCGGAAAAACTGTTTTTT
CASGLSRTGRSEKLFF
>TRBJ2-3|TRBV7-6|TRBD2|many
TGTGCCAGCAGCTCCCGGCTAGCGGGGGACACAGATACGCAGTATTTT
CASSSRLAGDTDTQYF
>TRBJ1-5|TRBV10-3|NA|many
TGTGCCATCAGTGAGGTCAGGGCTCCAAGCAATCAGCCCCAGCATTTT
CAISEVRAPSNQPQHF
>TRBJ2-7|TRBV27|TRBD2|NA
TGTGCCAGCAGTACTAGCGGTGGAAGCTCCTACGAGCAGTACTTC
CASSTSGGSSYEQYF
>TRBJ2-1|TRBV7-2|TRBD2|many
TGTGCCAGCAGCTTCGGGTTGGGGGGGGCCTACAATGAGCAGTTCTTC
CASSFGLGGAYNEQFF
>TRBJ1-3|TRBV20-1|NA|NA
TGCAGTGCCACGGGACACCCTGTCTCTGGAAACACCATATATTTT
CSATGHPVSGNTIYF
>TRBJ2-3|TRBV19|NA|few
TGTGCCAGTAGGAGGACCTTGGAAGATACGCAGTATTTT
CASRRTLEDTQYF
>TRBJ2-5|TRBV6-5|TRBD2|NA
TGTGCCAGCAGTTACTCCTCCGGGGGGGCAAGAGAGACCCAGTACTTC
CASSYSSGGARETQYF
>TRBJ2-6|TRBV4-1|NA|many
TGCGCCAGCAGCCAAGATTCCAGGATATACTCTGGGGCCAACGTCCTGACTTTC
CASSQDSRIYSGANVLTF
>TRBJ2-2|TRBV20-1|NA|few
TGCAGTGCTAGAGCCCCAGGGCTTGCGAACACCGGGGAGCTGTTTTTT
CSARAPGLANTGELFF